These T cell receptor beta chains were read from a single sample in a study of immune evolution from preneoplasia to lung adenocarcinoma. The protocol was immunoSEQ multiplex PCR, while the TCRdb copy is restricted to in-frame clones and leaves out a portion. The sample gives several thousand clones, over 70% of which show up once; 9.5% to 10% is in the top ten. The sequenced material came from FFPE minimally invasive lung adenocarcinoma tissue. The source of these receptors is a person aged 55-80 years with lung adenocarcinoma. The CDR3 runs from the conserved cysteine through the conserved F or W. Fields, in order: clone size, J gene, D gene, V gene, CDR3 protein, CDR3 DNA. D genes are given only for firm matches. Only some rows state a clone size, as once, few, many or a class for expanded clones.

abundance: .; j_gene: TRBJ1-2; d_gene: TRBD1; v_gene: TRBV6-6; CDR3aa: CASSWDSYGYTF; CDR3nt: TGTGCCAGCAGCTGGGACAGCTATGGCTACACCTTC
abundance: .; j_gene: TRBJ1-3; d_gene: .; v_gene: TRBV28; CDR3aa: CASSPRDSGNTIYF; CDR3nt: TGTGCCAGCAGTCCCCGGGACTCTGGAAACACCATATATTTT
abundance: .; j_gene: TRBJ1-6; d_gene: .; v_gene: TRBV6-5; CDR3aa: CATGTGEGHNSPLHF; CDR3nt: TGTGCCACCGGAACTGGGGAGGGCCATAATTCACCCCTCCACTTT
abundance: .; j_gene: TRBJ1-4; d_gene: .; v_gene: TRBV19; CDR3aa: CASSVIREKLFF; CDR3nt: TGTGCCAGTAGTGTAATACGGGAAAAACTGTTTTTT
abundance: .; j_gene: TRBJ1-6; d_gene: .; v_gene: TRBV30; CDR3aa: CAWRRRSPLHF; CDR3nt: TGTGCCTGGAGGAGGCGATCACCCCTCCACTTT
abundance: .; j_gene: TRBJ1-1; d_gene: .; v_gene: TRBV7-9; CDR3aa: CASSLIEFRHSNTEAFF; CDR3nt: TGTGCCAGCAGCTTAATCGAGTTCCGACATTCGAACACTGAAGCTTTCTTT
abundance: .; j_gene: TRBJ1-1; d_gene: .; v_gene: TRBV9; CDR3aa: CASSPRQNTEAFF; CDR3nt: TGTGCCAGCAGCCCACGACAGAACACTGAAGCTTTCTTT
abundance: once; j_gene: TRBJ2-1; d_gene: .; v_gene: TRBV5-5; CDR3aa: CASSFSSSLNEQFF; CDR3nt: TGTGCCAGCAGCTTCTCCTCTAGTCTCAATGAGCAGTTCTTC
abundance: once; j_gene: TRBJ2-1; d_gene: TRBD2; v_gene: TRBV30; CDR3aa: CAWSGAGVQGNEQFF; CDR3nt: TGTGCCTGGAGTGGAGCGGGAGTACAAGGCAATGAGCAGTTCTTC
abundance: .; j_gene: TRBJ1-5; d_gene: TRBD1; v_gene: TRBV4-2; CDR3aa: CASSQEGTGQQPQHF; CDR3nt: TGTGCCAGCAGCCAAGAAGGGACAGGGCAGCAGCCCCAGCATTTT
abundance: .; j_gene: TRBJ2-5; d_gene: .; v_gene: TRBV11-2; CDR3aa: CASSSLLDREGETQYF; CDR3nt: TGTGCCAGCAGCTCCCTCCTCGACAGGGAGGGCGAGACCCAGTACTTC
abundance: .; j_gene: TRBJ2-7; d_gene: .; v_gene: TRBV11-2; CDR3aa: CASSLGRNSHPYEQYF; CDR3nt: TGTGCCAGCAGCTTAGGTCGGAACAGCCATCCCTACGAGCAGTACTTC
abundance: few; j_gene: TRBJ2-3; d_gene: TRBD1; v_gene: TRBV10-1; CDR3aa: CASSLGQGEADTQYF; CDR3nt: TGCGCCAGCAGCTTAGGACAGGGGGAGGCAGATACGCAGTATTTT
abundance: few; j_gene: TRBJ1-2; d_gene: TRBD1; v_gene: TRBV4-2; CDR3aa: CASSQDTGGASYGYTF; CDR3nt: TGTGCCAGCAGCCAAGATACAGGGGGCGCTTCTTATGGCTACACCTTC
abundance: once; j_gene: TRBJ2-5; d_gene: TRBD2; v_gene: TRBV6-1; CDR3aa: CASGKREGQETQYF; CDR3nt: TGTGCCAGCGGCAAGCGGGAGGGCCAAGAGACCCAGTACTTC
abundance: .; j_gene: TRBJ2-1; d_gene: TRBD2; v_gene: TRBV11-2; CDR3aa: CASSVRASGRASYNEQFF; CDR3nt: TGTGCCAGCAGCGTCCGTGCTAGCGGGAGGGCCTCCTACAATGAGCAGTTCTTC
abundance: .; j_gene: TRBJ2-7; d_gene: TRBD1; v_gene: TRBV7-9; CDR3aa: CASSGDSYEQYF; CDR3nt: TGTGCCAGCAGCGGGGACAGCTACGAGCAGTACTTC
abundance: few; j_gene: TRBJ2-1; d_gene: TRBD2; v_gene: TRBV7-9; CDR3aa: CASSQSTSGNEQFF; CDR3nt: TGTGCCAGCAGCCAGAGTACTAGCGGCAATGAGCAGTTCTTC
abundance: once; j_gene: TRBJ2-7; d_gene: TRBD1; v_gene: TRBV4-2; CDR3aa: CASSPGTGVYEQYF; CDR3nt: TGTGCCAGCAGTCCCGGGACAGGGGTCTACGAGCAGTACTTC
abundance: .; j_gene: TRBJ1-1; d_gene: .; v_gene: TRBV20-1; CDR3aa: CSAPRGTEAFF; CDR3nt: TGCAGTGCTCCGAGGGGGACTGAAGCTTTCTTT
abundance: .; j_gene: TRBJ2-3; d_gene: .; v_gene: TRBV5-5; CDR3aa: CASSLLAGISTDTQYF; CDR3nt: TGTGCCAGCAGCCTCCTGGCCGGGATAAGCACAGATACGCAGTATTTT
abundance: .; j_gene: TRBJ2-7; d_gene: TRBD1; v_gene: TRBV29-1; CDR3aa: CSVVTGTGGRYEQYF; CDR3nt: TGCAGCGTTGTAACAGGGACAGGGGGACGCTACGAGCAGTACTTC
abundance: .; j_gene: TRBJ2-1; d_gene: TRBD2; v_gene: TRBV4-3; CDR3aa: CASSQDSGLENEQFF; CDR3nt: TGCGCCAGCAGCCAAGATTCAGGACTAGAGAATGAGCAGTTCTTC
abundance: .; j_gene: TRBJ2-3; d_gene: .; v_gene: TRBV11-3; CDR3aa: CASSLYITDTQYF; CDR3nt: TGTGCCAGCAGCTTATACATCACAGATACGCAGTATTTT
abundance: once; j_gene: TRBJ2-3; d_gene: .; v_gene: TRBV19; CDR3aa: CASTQSDTQYF; CDR3nt: TGTGCCAGTACCCAGTCAGATACGCAGTATTTT
abundance: .; j_gene: TRBJ2-5; d_gene: TRBD2; v_gene: TRBV6-5; CDR3aa: CASSSRSGRAGETQYF; CDR3nt: TGTGCCAGCAGTTCCCGGAGCGGGAGGGCAGGGGAGACCCAGTACTTC
abundance: .; j_gene: TRBJ1-2; d_gene: .; v_gene: TRBV6-1; CDR3aa: CASSELSGAGYTF; CDR3nt: TGTGCCAGCAGCGAATTATCGGGGGCTGGCTACACCTTC
abundance: .; j_gene: TRBJ1-1; d_gene: TRBD1; v_gene: TRBV5-4; CDR3aa: CASSVKQGWTEAFF; CDR3nt: TGTGCCAGCAGCGTAAAACAGGGGTGGACTGAAGCTTTCTTT
abundance: .; j_gene: TRBJ1-3; d_gene: .; v_gene: TRBV4-3; CDR3aa: CASSQERGYGNTIYF; CDR3nt: TGCGCCAGCAGCCAAGAACGGGGGTACGGAAACACCATATATTTT
abundance: .; j_gene: TRBJ1-5; d_gene: .; v_gene: TRBV7-8; CDR3aa: CASSSKWGNNQLQHF; CDR3nt: TGTGCCAGCAGCTCAAAGTGGGGAAACAATCAGCTCCAGCATTTT
abundance: .; j_gene: TRBJ1-5; d_gene: TRBD1; v_gene: TRBV28; CDR3aa: CASSFPGQGRLWNNQPQHF; CDR3nt: TGTGCCAGCAGTTTCCCGGGACAGGGGCGCCTCTGGAACAATCAGCCCCAGCATTTT
abundance: .; j_gene: TRBJ2-2; d_gene: .; v_gene: TRBV7-3; CDR3aa: CASSPQVYGELFF; CDR3nt: TGTGCCAGCAGCCCCCAAGTTTACGGGGAGCTGTTTTTT
abundance: .; j_gene: TRBJ2-4; d_gene: .; v_gene: TRBV5-4; CDR3aa: CASSLEVSPENIQYF; CDR3nt: TGTGCCAGCAGCTTGGAGGTCTCCCCGGAAAACATTCAGTACTTC